The 20 T cell receptor beta chains below were found in one sample sequenced in a study of blood T cell repertoires in COVID-19. Produced via immunoSEQ multiplex PCR; TCRdb's table is partial and in-frame only. The sample holds a few hundred thousand clones, approximately 82% seen once. The sample consisted of peripheral blood. The receptors come from a human donor in a cohort sampled during active COVID-19.

The rearrangement joins TRBV28 to TRBJ2-3; 8 bases align to TRBD2. The CDR3 length is 14 residues. Germline V CDR1 and CDR2: MDHEN, SYDVKM. V lost 3 bases and J lost 3; bases outside the gene matches: 2. The CDR3 protein is CASSLGLVTDTQYF. For the CDR3, the DNA is TGTGCCAGCAGTTTGGGACTAGTTACAGATACGCAGTATTTT.

The rearrangement uses TRBV6-6 and TRBJ1-2, with 9 nucleotides matching TRBD1. Germline values: CDR1 MNHNY, CDR2 SVGAGI (reference sequence). The CDR3 runs 16 residues. Trimming removed 7 bases from V and 1 base from J; junction bases left unmatched: 10. CDR3 protein: CASTGDREWYNYGYTF. The CDR3 coding sequence is TGTGCCAGCACCGGGGACAGGGAATGGTATAACTATGGCTACACCTTC.

The V call is TRBV7-9, the J call TRBJ2-7; no definite D call. The CDR3 contains 14 residues. V lost 1 base, J lost 5 bases, and 12 bases lay in between. The V gene's germline CDR1 is SEHNR and CDR2 FQNEAQ (reference sequence). Here the CDR3 reads CASSLVGPEHEQYF. In DNA, the CDR3 is TGTGCCAGCAGCTTAGTTGGGCCGGAACACGAGCAGTACTTC.

The chain employs TRBV28 and TRBJ2-5; 12 bases are a match to TRBD1. The J segment lost 4 bases and the V segment lost 5 bases, leaving 11 bases of the junction unmatched. The CDR3 spans 17 residues. Per the germline V gene, CDR1 is MDHEN and CDR2 is SYDVKM. The CDR3 DNA is TGTGCCAGCAGTCCTACAATCGGGACAGGGGGCGGAGAGACCCAGTACTTC. Its protein product is CASSPTIGTGGGETQYF.

A single count supports this clone. V and J are TRBV11-2 and TRBJ2-5, with 7 bases matching TRBD2. The CDR3 consists of 16 residues. V shed 1 base and J 2 bases; nucleotides not matched to a gene: 7. The germline CDR1 and CDR2 sequences are SGHAT and FQNNGV. The CDR3 region has the DNA TGTGCCAGCAGCTTAGTAGGCGGGGGTGGTCAAGAGACCCAGTACTTC. Translated, it gives CASSLVGGGGQETQYF.

The rearrangement joins TRBV5-1 to TRBJ2-3, with TRBD2 as a possible D gene (6 bases). The CDR3 contains 15 residues. V lost 7 bases and J lost 2, with 17 bases in between. The germline V gene encodes CDR1 SGHRS and CDR2 YFSETQ. CDR3 sequence reads: CASGLSGDPTDTQYF. The CDR3 DNA is TGCGCCAGCGGACTCTCGGGGGACCCCACAGATACGCAGTATTTT.

The sample holds a few counts of this clone. V usage is TRBV27 and J usage is TRBJ1-1; weak D call: TRBD1 (5 bases). The CDR3 contains 14 residues. Trimming left V 6 bases short and J 2 bases short, with 13 bases between. Germline CDR1 reads MNHEY; CDR2 reads SMNVEV (reference sequence). In DNA form, the CDR3 reads TGTGCCAGCAGCAGCAGGGCCTTTAACACTGAAGCTTTCTTT. It yields the protein CASSSRAFNTEAFF.

In this sample, this clone turned up once. The gene calls are TRBV28 and TRBJ2-7, with D maybe TRBD2 (5 bases). Trimming took 3 bases from V and 3 from J, leaving 9 bases between them. This CDR3 has 13 amino acids. Germline assignment: CDR1 MDHEN and CDR2 SYDVKM. CDR3 sequence reads: CASSFGGYYEQYF. CDR3 coding DNA: TGTGCCAGCAGTTTCGGCGGGTACTACGAGCAGTACTTC.

Here the CDR3 DNA reads TGTGCCAGCAGCCCTCTTGGGCAGGGGAATTCACCCCTCCACTTT. Translated: CASSPLGQGNSPLHF. The V gene is TRBV27, the J gene TRBJ1-6, with D maybe TRBD1 (6 bases). CDR1 MNHEY and CDR2 SMNVEV come from the germline V gene (reference sequence). The CDR3 covers 15 residues. With 6 bases removed from V and 7 bases from J, the gap between germline ends came to 16 bases.

This chain joins TRBV2 and TRBJ2-2; 8 bases are shared with TRBD2. This CDR3 region has 17 residues. The V gene end was trimmed by 6 bases and the J gene end by 5 bases; junction bases not matched to a gene: 14. Per the germline V gene, CDR1 is SNHLY and CDR2 is FYNNEI. In DNA, the CDR3 is TGTGCCAGCAGACGGCAGGCCGGGAGGGCTAGTACCGGGGAGCTGTTTTTT. It codes for CASRRQAGRASTGELFF. The full variable domain, in which reference TRBV2 and TRBJ2-2 provide the parts outside the CDR3, is EPEVTQTPSHQVTQMGQEVILRCVPISNHLYFYWYRQILGQKVEFLVSFYNNEISEKSEIFDDQFSVERPDGSNFTLKIRSTKLEDSAMYFCASRRQAGRASTGELFFGEGSRLTVL.

The chain joins TRBV29-1 to TRBJ1-2, with D possibly TRBD1 on 5 matching bases. The germline V gene encodes CDR1 SQVTM and CDR2 ANQGSEA. V gave up 7 bases and J gave up 1 base, with 7 bases separating them. The CDR3 sequence is 11 residues long. CDR3 residues: CSADSNYGYTF. The CDR3 DNA follows: TGCAGCGCAGACAGTAACTATGGCTACACCTTC.

CDR3 coding DNA: TGCAGCGCCTCGAGGCGGCAGAATGAAAAACTGTTTTTT. Protein product: CSASRRQNEKLFF. The genes are TRBV29-1 and TRBJ1-4; no reliable D call. CDR3 length equals 13 residues. The V and J ends lost 7 bases and 5 bases respectively, with 14 bases between them. CDR1 is SQVTM, CDR2 ANQGSEA, per germline.

The rearrangement links TRBV19 to TRBJ1-5, with 10 bases fitting TRBD1. V gave up 5 bases and J gave up 5 bases; unmatched junction bases: 6. Germline V gene lookup returns CDR1 LNHDA and CDR2 SQIVND (reference sequence). The CDR3 totals 15 residues. The CDR3 reads CASSLGQGRDQPQHF. The CDR3 DNA reads as TGTGCCAGTAGTTTGGGACAGGGGAGGGATCAGCCCCAGCATTTT.

CDR3 amino acids: CASSPGLAGDTQYF. In DNA, the CDR3 is TGTGCCAGCAGCCCCGGACTAGCAGGAGATACGCAGTATTTT. The J gene is TRBJ2-3, the V gene TRBV7-2; TRBD2 matches 8 bases. Germline values: CDR1 SGHTA, CDR2 FQGNSA. The CDR3 covers 14 residues. The trim removed 5 bases at V and 5 bases at J, leaving 6 bases unmatched.

This rearrangement joins TRBV5-8 to TRBJ2-3, with 8 bases fitting TRBD2. The CDR3 totals 16 residues. V shed 0 bases, J shed 6 bases, and the junction held 9 bases outside the gene matches. Germline assignment: CDR1 SGHTS and CDR2 YDEGEE. The DNA of the CDR3 is TGTGCCAGCAGCTTGGGACTAGCGCATAATTTGGATACGCAGTATTTT. Residues: CASSLGLAHNLDTQYF.

The rearrangement links TRBV14 to TRBJ2-7; D ambiguous. Germline V CDR1 and CDR2: SGHDN, FVKESK. This CDR3 spans 11 amino acids. V lost 4 bases and J lost 5, with 6 bases in between. The chain's CDR3 is CASSRAHEQYF. Written as DNA, the CDR3 is TGTGCCAGCAGCCGAGCGCACGAGCAGTACTTC.

This chain links TRBV14 with TRBJ2-3; 7 bases agree with TRBD2. The germline V gene encodes CDR1 SGHDN and CDR2 FVKESK. The CDR3 is 21 amino acids. Germline trimming cut 1 base from V and 2 bases from J; bases unmatched to any gene: 21. The CDR3 nucleotides are TGTGCCAGCAGCCAAGCGGTGAGAAGAGGGGCGGGAGTTTGGGTCACAGATACGCAGTATTTT. As protein: CASSQAVRRGAGVWVTDTQYF.

This clone was detected a few times. The J gene is TRBJ2-1, the V gene TRBV12-5; perhaps TRBD1 as D (6 bases). Germline-derived CDR1 and CDR2 are LGHNT and FRNRAP. V was trimmed by 0 bases and J by 7 bases, leaving 16 bases between them. This CDR3 comprises 16 residues. CDR3 DNA: TGTGCTAGTGGTTTGGTACCGGGCAGGGGTGGGAATGAGCAGTTCTTC. It yields the protein CASGLVPGRGGNEQFF. The full variable domain, its missing parts supplied by reference TRBV12-5 and TRBJ2-1, is DARVTQTPRHKVTEMGQEVTMRCQPILGHNTVFWYRQTMMQGLELLAYFRNRAPLDDSGMPKDRFSAEMPDATLATLKIQPSEPRDSAVYFCASGLVPGRGGNEQFFGPGTRLTVL.

The genes are TRBV28 and TRBJ2-7; 9 bases fit TRBD1. Germline trimming cut 5 bases from V and 3 bases from J; bases unmatched to any gene: 8. CDR1 and CDR2 from the germline V gene are MDHEN and SYDVKM. The CDR3 covers 15 residues. CDR3 in amino acids: CASSRAGTGNYEQYF. In nucleotides, the CDR3 is TGTGCCAGCAGTCGCGCCGGGACAGGGAACTACGAGCAGTACTTC.

The rearrangement uses TRBV18 and TRBJ2-3; the D is unclear. The germline gives CDR1 KGHSH, CDR2 LQKENI. This CDR3 is built from 15 residues. Trimming stripped 3 bases from V and 3 bases from J, with 13 bases between. The CDR3, as DNA: TGTGCCAGCTCACCCGCGGAAGAGAGAACAGATACGCAGTATTTT. It translates to CASSPAEERTDTQYF. Using reference TRBV18 and TRBJ2-3 for the parts outside the CDR3, the full variable domain is NAGVMQNPRHLVRRRGQEARLRCSPMKGHSHVYWYRQLPEEGLKFMVYLQKENIIDESGMPKERFSAEFPKEGPSILRIQQVVRGDSAAYFCASSPAEERTDTQYFGPGTRLTVL.